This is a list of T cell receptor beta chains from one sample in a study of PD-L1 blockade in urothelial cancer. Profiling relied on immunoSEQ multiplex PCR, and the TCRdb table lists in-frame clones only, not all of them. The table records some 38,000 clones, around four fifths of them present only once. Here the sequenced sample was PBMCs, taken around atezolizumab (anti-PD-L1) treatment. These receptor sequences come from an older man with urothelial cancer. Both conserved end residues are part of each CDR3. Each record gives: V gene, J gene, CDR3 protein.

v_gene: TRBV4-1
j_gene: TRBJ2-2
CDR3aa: CASSLVKGELFF

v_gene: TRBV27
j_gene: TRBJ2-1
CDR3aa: CASSQDRGSYNEQFF

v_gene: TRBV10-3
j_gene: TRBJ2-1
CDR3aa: CAISEGLAGGSYNEQFF

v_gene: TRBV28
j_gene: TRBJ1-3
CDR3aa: CASSLGERRSGNTIYF

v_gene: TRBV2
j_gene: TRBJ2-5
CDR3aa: CASSEGGTGKETQYF

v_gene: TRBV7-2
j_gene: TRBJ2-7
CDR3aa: CASSLARLAGNYPNPYEQYF

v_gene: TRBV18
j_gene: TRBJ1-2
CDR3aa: CASSPEQGTLLGYTF

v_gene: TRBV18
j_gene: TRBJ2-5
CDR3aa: CASSPGAQETQYF

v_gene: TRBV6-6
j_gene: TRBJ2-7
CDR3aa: CASSRSAGVPYEQYF

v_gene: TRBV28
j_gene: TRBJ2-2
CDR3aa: CASSFRTSGRAFGTGELFF

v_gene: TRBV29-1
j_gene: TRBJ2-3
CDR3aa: CSVRDRDTDTQYF

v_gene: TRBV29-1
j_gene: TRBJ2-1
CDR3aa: CSVTSGQSYNEQFF

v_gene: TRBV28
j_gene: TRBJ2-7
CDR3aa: CASRTGGSHEQYF

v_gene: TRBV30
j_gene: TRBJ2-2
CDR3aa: CAWRRGTSPGELFF

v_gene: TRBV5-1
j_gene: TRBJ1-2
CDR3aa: CASSLDLRDRVGYTF

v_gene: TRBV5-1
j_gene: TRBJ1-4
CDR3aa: CASSLAAATNEKLFF

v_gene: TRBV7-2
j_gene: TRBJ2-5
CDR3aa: CASSSIQGTQYF

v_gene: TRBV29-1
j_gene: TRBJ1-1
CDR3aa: CSVGRDTEAFF

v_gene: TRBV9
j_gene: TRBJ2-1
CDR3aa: CASSVGGSNSYNEQFF

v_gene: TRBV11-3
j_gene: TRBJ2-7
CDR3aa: CASSFNRDSFMCEQYF